This is a list of T cell receptor beta chains from one sample in a study of blood T cell repertoires in COVID-19. Sequencing was performed with immunoSEQ multiplex PCR; in TCRdb, only in-frame clones are kept and a portion is missing. The data contain some 150,000 clones, around four fifths of them singletons. Sequencing was performed on PBMCs or T cells enriched from blood (not recorded which). These receptors all come from a woman between 45 and 65 years old who had recovered from COVID-19. CDR3s leave out the opening cysteine and the closing phenylalanine or tryptophan.

V	CDR3
TRBV14	ASSQGSGRQY
TRBV25-1	ASSGLAYTGELF
TRBV15	ATRSGLANTGELF
TRBV29-1	SIPRDSYGYT
TRBV11-2	ASSLPGGGKTYEQY
TRBV28	ASSLPRGTRVLDTQY
TRBV3-1/TRBV3-2	ASSNHQGQGRDGYT
TRBV3-1/TRBV3-2	ASSRRGQAYGYT
TRBV18	ASSRGQRSGNTIY
TRBV6-5	ASSSSYDSGYT
TRBV27	ASSLSIGGGYT
TRBV28	ASSIRTFQSGPQH
TRBV28	ASIPRKDRGPTGELF
TRBV7-8	ASSLARGENSPLH
TRBV28	ASSSAPGDQPQH
TRBV28	ASGVPGGYANYGYT
TRBV11-2	ASSFGVSGETQY
TRBV5-1	ASSLIGYNEQF
TRBV6-5	ASSVLSGVSGELF
TRBV19	ASSIKTGTGGGQPQH
TRBV9	ASSVEGWGTSLTDTQY
TRBV7-3	ASSLQGFDSPLH
TRBV10-2	ASRDGGANSPLH
TRBV25-1	ASGRDTQY
TRBV19	ASSGGGLTDTQY
TRBV16	ASSQFPGVTYNEQF
TRBV5-6	ASSTRTWGDQPQH
TRBV24-1	ATSDPTGIYNEQF
TRBV4-1	ASSQGSGQGNWPQH
TRBV28	ASSLSAGVLSGYT
TRBV2	ASSVEGDSPLH
TRBV6-5	ASSWTVSGANVLT